A single sample gave rise to the 24 T cell receptor beta chains below, sequenced in a study of cytomegalovirus exposure and HLA in healthy donors. Use of 60 Vbeta and 13 Jbeta primers characterized the PCR. Libraries were prepared by immunoSEQ multiplex PCR; TCRdb keeps only in-frame clonotypes and omits some of them. The table shows about 150,000 clones, with less than 90% occurring only once. Sequenced material: PBMCs. The source is a boy between 2 and 10 years old in good health and CMV-seronegative.

V gene TRBV5-6 combines with J gene TRBJ1-4; a weak D match, TRBD1 (5 bases). V was shortened by 5 bases and J by 5 bases, with 13 bases between the two germline ends. Germline V gene data show CDR1 as SGHDT and CDR2 as YYEEEE. There are 14 residues in the CDR3. The CDR3, as DNA: TGTGCCAGCAGTCAGGGATTTCCAAATGAAAAACTGTTTTTT. This codes for CASSQGFPNEKLFF.

This sequence joins TRBV5-4 and TRBJ1-5, with D tentatively TRBD1 (6 bases). Germline loops: CDR1 SGHNT, CDR2 YYREEE (reference sequence). Trimming took off 0 bases at V and 7 bases at J, with 14 bases between the two ends. This CDR3 comprises 15 residues. Here the CDR3 DNA reads TGTGCCAGCAGCTTGGGGGGGCAGGGTGGGCAGCCCCAGCATTTT. As protein: CASSLGGQGGQPQHF.

There are a few counts of this clone. The chain recombines TRBV5-4 with TRBJ2-1, with D hard to call. The CDR3 has 13 residues. V lost 0 bases, J lost 6 bases, and 7 bases lay in between. CDR1 and CDR2 from the germline V gene are SGHNT and YYREEE (reference sequence). CDR3 sequence: CASSLVESNEQFF. CDR3 sequence (DNA): TGTGCCAGCAGCTTGGTAGAAAGCAATGAGCAGTTCTTC.

J is TRBJ2-1 and V is TRBV23-1, with 8 bases fitting TRBD1. TRBV23-1 is marked as an open reading frame, function uncertain. The J segment lost 2 bases and the V segment lost 11 bases, leaving 14 bases of the junction unmatched. CDR3 length equals 16 residues. This chain's CDR3 is CAALVRGRVTYNEQFF. The CDR3 DNA follows: TGCGCCGCTCTAGTCAGGGGGCGAGTCACCTACAATGAGCAGTTCTTC.

The V gene is TRBV7-2, the J gene TRBJ2-7; D unresolved. V lost 5 bases and J lost 2, with 7 bases in between. There are 12 residues in the CDR3. Looked up from germline, CDR1 is SGHTA and CDR2 is FQGNSA. The CDR3 sequence: CASSLSAYEQYF. The CDR3 region has the DNA TGTGCCAGCAGCCTGTCCGCCTACGAGCAGTACTTC.

This clone showed up just once. The V and J genes are TRBV18 and TRBJ1-3; no firm D call. Germline values: CDR1 KGHSH, CDR2 LQKENI. The length of the CDR3 is 16 residues. V lost 1 base and J 0 bases, leaving 10 bases between the germline ends. In DNA, the CDR3 is TGTGCCAGCTCACCACTTTCAGTGAACTCTGGAAACACCATATATTTT. Its protein product is CASSPLSVNSGNTIYF.

The chain combines TRBV25-1 with TRBJ1-1; weak D call: TRBD1 (6 bases). V lost 4 bases and J 0 bases, leaving 9 bases between the germline ends. CDR3 length: 14 residues. Germline CDR1 and CDR2: MGHDK and SYGVNS. The DNA of the CDR3 is TGTGCCAGCAGTGTTTCAGGGGTGAACACTGAAGCTTTCTTT. It translates to CASSVSGVNTEAFF.

The CDR3 nucleotides read TGTGCCAGCAGCCCGGACGCGGGGATGAGGGGCACCATATATTTT. Its protein is CASSPDAGMRGTIYF. The rearrangement uses TRBV5-6 and TRBJ1-3, with TRBD1 as a possible D gene (5 bases). The CDR3 consists of 15 residues. Germline loops: CDR1 SGHDT, CDR2 YYEEEE. V shed 4 bases and J shed 9 bases, with 20 bases lying between them.

The rearrangement joins TRBV7-9 to TRBJ2-2; D is possibly TRBD1 (5 bases). The CDR3 is 13 residues long. In germline, CDR1 is SEHNR, CDR2 FQNEAQ (reference sequence). V lost 5 bases and J lost 3, with 7 bases in between. The CDR3, as DNA: TGTGCCAGCAGCGTCAGGGACACCGGGGAGCTGTTTTTT. This encodes CASSVRDTGELFF.

V usage is TRBV15 and J usage is TRBJ2-1; the match to TRBD2 covers 7 bases. The ends lost 4 bases at V and 4 bases at J; junction bases unmatched: 7. Germline-derived CDR1 and CDR2 are LNHNV and YYDKDF (reference sequence). This CDR3 contains 15 residues. In nucleotides, the CDR3 is TGTGCCACCAGCACCAAGAGCGGGGATTACAATGAGCAGTTCTTC. It specifies CATSTKSGDYNEQFF.

In its sample, this clone was seen once. The chain recombines TRBV28 with TRBJ1-1; D is unclear. Germline CDR1 is MDHEN and CDR2 is SYDVKM. This CDR3 spans 11 amino acids. V was clipped by 5 bases and J by 1 base, with 2 bases between them. The chain's CDR3 is CASSRNTEAFF. The CDR3 DNA sequence: TGTGCCAGCAGTCGGAACACTGAAGCTTTCTTT.

This rearrangement joins TRBV30 to TRBJ1-1, with TRBD1 identical over 7 bases. Trimming at V came to 4 bases and at J to 7 bases, leaving 12 bases not matched to a gene. Germline assignment: CDR1 GTSNPN and CDR2 SVGIG (reference sequence). This CDR3 is built from 14 residues. The CDR3 here is CAWNTGTEHSEAFF. The CDR3 DNA sequence: TGTGCCTGGAATACCGGGACAGAGCACAGTGAAGCTTTCTTT.

The chain carries TRBV4-1 and TRBJ1-6; tentatively, D is TRBD1 (6 bases). The germline V and J ends were trimmed by 1 base and 10 bases, with 14 bases remaining between them. Germline CDR1 MGHRA, CDR2 YSYEKL. The length of the CDR3 is 15 residues. CDR3 sequence (DNA): TGCGCCAGCAGCCAAGGACAGGCGGAGTTGTCACCCCTCCACTTT. It specifies CASSQGQAELSPLHF.

The chain carries TRBV6-1 and TRBJ1-2; 7 bases are a match to TRBD1. Looked up from germline, CDR1 is MNHNS and CDR2 is SASEGT. CDR3 length equals 15 residues. With V trimmed by 4 bases and J by 8 bases, 13 bases remained unmatched. CDR3 bases: TGTGCCAGCAGTGTCCGACAGGGACCCTCCTGGGGCTACACCTTC. Its protein product is CASSVRQGPSWGYTF.

This clone was detected only a few times. The J gene is TRBJ2-1, the V gene TRBV9; TRBD1 aligns across 8 bases. Unmatched junction bases numbered 7, after V lost 3 bases and J lost 5 bases. Germline lookup yields CDR1 SGDLS and CDR2 YYNGEE. This CDR3 has 15 amino acids. The CDR3 loop is CASSATGTGNNEQFF. Written as DNA, the CDR3 is TGTGCCAGCAGCGCAACCGGGACAGGTAACAATGAGCAGTTCTTC.

The chain couples TRBV7-9 to TRBJ1-2, with 8 positions matching TRBD1. Per the germline V gene, CDR1 is SEHNR and CDR2 is FQNEAQ (reference sequence). With 5 bases clipped from V and 4 bases from J, the junction kept 6 bases outside the gene matches. The CDR3 runs to 14 residues. CDR3 in amino acids: CASSPRGRGYGYTF. The CDR3 nucleotides read TGTGCCAGCAGCCCCAGGGGGCGCGGCTATGGCTACACCTTC.

This clone was observed once. The V call is TRBV18, the J call TRBJ1-4; the D is unclear. The CDR3 runs 14 residues. The germline V and J ends were trimmed by 6 bases and 10 bases, with 18 bases remaining between them. Germline V lookup: CDR1 KGHSH, CDR2 LQKENI. The CDR3 DNA reads TGTGCCAGCTCCCCCCTGGAGGGCGGTGGAAAACTGTTTTTT. This gives the protein CASSPLEGGGKLFF.

CDR3 sequence: CASSPGTTQETQYF. Written as DNA, the CDR3 is TGTGCCAGCAGCCCTGGGACTACTCAAGAGACCCAGTACTTC. This chain links TRBV4-2 with TRBJ2-5; 7 bases map to TRBD2. V gave up 4 bases and J gave up 2 bases; unmatched junction bases: 4. The CDR3 covers 14 residues. The germline gives CDR1 LGHNA, CDR2 YNFKEQ.

The chain carries TRBV18 and TRBJ2-1; TRBD2 aligns across 10 bases. This CDR3 spans 17 amino acids. The trim removed 3 bases at V and 1 base at J, leaving 6 bases unmatched. Germline V CDR1 and CDR2: KGHSH, LQKENI. CDR3 nucleotides: TGTGCCAGCTCACCCCGGACTAGCGGCTCGTCCTACAATGAGCAGTTCTTC. Amino acids: CASSPRTSGSSYNEQFF.

The rearrangement links TRBV10-3 to TRBJ1-5; perhaps TRBD1 as D (6 bases). CDR1 is ENHRY, CDR2 SYGVKD, per germline. V was trimmed by 0 bases and J by 4 bases, leaving 10 bases between them. This CDR3 is 15 amino acids long. The chain's CDR3 is CAISESTGMNQPQHF. CDR3 coding DNA: TGTGCCATCAGTGAGTCTACAGGGATGAATCAGCCCCAGCATTTT.

The chain recombines TRBV6-4 with TRBJ2-5; D perhaps matches TRBD1 (6 bases). Germline V gene lookup returns CDR1 MRHNA and CDR2 SNTAGT. Deletions cut 0 bases from V and 4 bases from J, with 9 bases between. This CDR3 region has 14 residues. The CDR3 loop is CASSDSRGRETQYF. In DNA form, the CDR3 reads TGTGCCAGCAGTGACTCGAGGGGGAGAGAGACCCAGTACTTC.

V gene TRBV7-3 combines with J gene TRBJ2-7; TRBD1 is a possible D gene (6 bases). CDR3 length: 16 residues. Germline values: CDR1 SGHTA, CDR2 FQGTGA. Trimming took off 4 bases at V and 0 bases at J, with 16 bases between the two ends. CDR3 DNA sequence: TGTGCCAGCAGCTCCTCCGGGACACAGTCCTCCTACGAGCAGTACTTC. This gives the protein CASSSSGTQSSYEQYF.

The rearrangement links TRBV5-6 to TRBJ1-1; maybe TRBD1 (6 bases). Germline CDR1 SGHDT, CDR2 YYEEEE. V was cut by 6 bases and J by 4 bases, with 22 bases left in between. The CDR3 has 16 residues. CDR3 bases: TGTGCCAGCACCCTGGAGAATGGACAGTTCGTCACTGAAGCTTTCTTT. Its translation is CASTLENGQFVTEAFF.

V and J are TRBV7-9 and TRBJ2-3, with no clear D. CDR3 length equals 11 residues. V lost 7 bases and J 6 bases, leaving 8 bases between the germline ends. Per germline, CDR1 SEHNR and CDR2 FQNEAQ (reference sequence). CDR3 in amino acids: CASILRDTQYF. In DNA form, the CDR3 reads TGTGCCAGCATCCTCCGGGATACGCAGTATTTT.